The clone carrying this T cell receptor beta chain was counted many times. No antigen is known for it. The sample belongs to a study of PD-L1 blockade in urothelial cancer. At the level of the study: Blood was analyzed 3 weeks (second dose) and 6 weeks after treatment start.

Sequencing used immunoSEQ multiplex PCR; TCRdb keeps in-frame clones, though not all of them. Here the sample spans about 84,000 clones, 82% being singletons. Study-wide results and caveats: Durable-benefit cases showed more tumor-associated blood clone expansion at 3 weeks.

Germline V gene lookup returns CDR1 LNHDA and CDR2 SQIVND (reference sequence). CDR3 length: 17 amino acids. V gave up 3 bases and J gave up 4 bases; unmatched junction bases: 13. The starting material was PBMCs, obtained around atezolizumab (anti-PD-L1) treatment. The TCR sequence derives from a man aged 65 to 85 with urothelial cancer. The chain employs TRBV19 and TRBJ2-7; 9 bases fit TRBD2. CDR3 sequence: CASSMVPRRGGRYEQYF. The DNA for the CDR3 is TGTGCCAGTAGTATGGTCCCCCGGCGGGGGGGCCGGTACGAGCAGTACTTC.